A single sample is the source of the 25 T cell receptor beta chains below, sequenced in a study of blood T cell repertoires in COVID-19. Assay: immunoSEQ multiplex PCR; the TCRdb copy retains only in-frame clones and omits some. The sample records about 270,000 clones, about 85% being singletons. The source material was peripheral blood. These receptor sequences come from a man in his 60s who had recovered from COVID-19.

Only a few counts were recorded for this clone. This rearrangement joins TRBV2 to TRBJ2-7; 9 bases are a match to TRBD1. Germline loops: CDR1 SNHLY, CDR2 FYNNEI. This CDR3 region has 14 residues. V lost 5 bases, J lost 1 base, and 3 bases stayed unmatched. The CDR3 DNA sequence: TGTGCCAGCAGTCGACAGGGGGTTTCCTACGAGCAGTACTTC. It codes for CASSRQGVSYEQYF.

The chain employs TRBV3-1 (or the pseudogene TRBV3-2) and TRBJ1-2; a possible D gene is TRBD1 (5 bases). The CDR3 is made up of 15 amino acids. V was shortened by 4 bases and J by 2 bases, with 14 bases between the two germline ends. Germline assignment: CDR1 LGHDT and CDR2 YNNKEL (reference sequence). The CDR3 DNA sequence: TGTGCCAGCAGCCCTGGGAGTGGGGGGAACTATGGCTACACCTTC. Its protein is CASSPGSGGNYGYTF.

For the CDR3, the DNA is TGCGCCAGCAGCTATTCGCCGCCGGGACAGGGAGGAAAAGGGGAGCTGTTTTTT. Its translation is CASSYSPPGQGGKGELFF. The chain recombines TRBV5-1 with TRBJ2-2; TRBD1 matches 9 bases. The CDR3 covers 18 residues. Trimming took 3 bases from V and 8 from J; bases not matched to a gene: 17. CDR1 and CDR2 from the germline V gene are SGHRS and YFSETQ. The full variable domain, in which reference TRBV5-1 and TRBJ2-2 provide the parts outside the CDR3, is KAGVTQTPRYLIKTRGQQVTLSCSPISGHRSVSWYQQTPGQGLQFLFEYFSETQRNKGNFPGRFSGRQFSNSRSEMNVSTLELGDSALYLCASSYSPPGQGGKGELFFGEGSRLTVL.

The table lists this clone with a few counts. V gene TRBV5-1 combines with J gene TRBJ1-3, with a weak D call TRBD1 (5 bases). Germline V gives CDR1 SGHRS, CDR2 YFSETQ. There are 15 residues in the CDR3. V was shortened by 2 bases and J by 4 bases, with 13 bases between the two germline ends. The CDR3 here is CASSLSRGTGNTIYF. For the CDR3, the DNA is TGCGCCAGCAGCTTATCTCGGGGGACCGGAAACACCATATATTTT. Variable domain in full (rest from reference TRBV5-1 and TRBJ1-3): KAGVTQTPRYLIKTRGQQVTLSCSPISGHRSVSWYQQTPGQGLQFLFEYFSETQRNKGNFPGRFSGRQFSNSRSEMNVSTLELGDSALYLCASSLSRGTGNTIYFGEGSWLTVV.

The gene calls are TRBV5-1 and TRBJ2-1; TRBD2 matches 11 bases. This CDR3 is built from 17 residues. The junction had 10 bases not matched to a gene; V was cut back by 4 bases and J by 4 bases. Germline-derived CDR1 and CDR2 are SGHRS and YFSETQ. The CDR3: CASSPDSTSGTYNEQFF. The CDR3 DNA reads TGCGCCAGCAGCCCGGACTCGACTAGCGGGACTTACAATGAGCAGTTCTTC.

The CDR3, as DNA: TGTGCCAGCAGCTTTAGAGATAGGACAGACAATGAAAAACTGTTTTTT. This encodes CASSFRDRTDNEKLFF. The J gene is TRBJ1-4, the V gene TRBV11-2; possible D gene TRBD1, 6 bases. The CDR3 contains 16 residues. V was pared by 3 bases and J by 5 bases, with 16 bases between. The V gene's germline CDR1 is SGHAT and CDR2 FQNNGV.

The count of this clone is one. The rearrangement joins TRBV7-2 to TRBJ2-7; 10 bases match TRBD1. In germline, CDR1 is SGHTA, CDR2 FQGNSA. The CDR3 contains 16 residues. Germline trimming cut 2 bases from V and 3 bases from J; bases unmatched to any gene: 7. For the CDR3, the DNA is TGTGCCAGCAGCTTAATGGGCCGGACAGGGGGCTACGAGCAGTACTTC. Its protein is CASSLMGRTGGYEQYF.

The chain has TRBV27 and TRBJ1-3; 7 bases align to TRBD1. Trimming removed 2 bases from V and 2 bases from J; junction bases left unmatched: 0. Germline V gene lookup returns CDR1 MNHEY and CDR2 SMNVEV (reference sequence). CDR3 size: 14 residues. For the CDR3, the DNA is TGTGCCAGCAGTTTAAGGGGGCCTGGAAACACCATATATTTT. This codes for CASSLRGPGNTIYF.

This clone has a single count. The CDR3 sequence: CASSSSGGAPTEQYF. The CDR3 DNA follows: TGTGCCAGCAGCTCAAGTGGCGGGGCCCCTACGGAGCAGTACTTC. V and J are TRBV7-9 and TRBJ2-7; TRBD2 is a possible D gene (6 bases). Between the trimmed V and J ends, which lost 4 bases and 7 bases, there was a span of 20 bases. The V gene's germline CDR1 is SEHNR and CDR2 FQNEAQ (reference sequence). CDR3 length: 15 amino acids.

The gene calls are TRBV9 and TRBJ1-6; D remains unclear. V lost 0 bases and J lost 5, with 9 bases in between. Germline V gene data show CDR1 as SGDLS and CDR2 as YYNGEE. The CDR3 length is 15 residues. The CDR3 nucleotides read TGTGCCAGCAGCGTAGGGCCCACCAATAATTCACCCCTCCACTTT. The encoded protein is CASSVGPTNNSPLHF.

The chain uses TRBV3-1 (or the pseudogene TRBV3-2) and TRBJ1-2, with D possibly TRBD1 on 6 matching bases. CDR1 and CDR2 (germline): LGHDT, YNNKEL (reference sequence). The V end lost 1 base, the J end lost 4 bases, and 13 bases lay between the germline ends. This CDR3 has 15 residues. CDR3 sequence reads: CASSQARGGGYGYTF. The CDR3, as DNA: TGTGCCAGCAGCCAAGCCAGGGGAGGGGGCTATGGCTACACCTTC.

Here the CDR3 DNA reads TGCGCCAGCAGCCCCGGGGGTAGTGAAAAACTGTTTTTT. It encodes CASSPGGSEKLFF. V and J are TRBV5-1 and TRBJ1-4; D might be TRBD1 (5 bases). CDR1 is SGHRS and CDR2 is YFSETQ in the germline V gene. The ends were cut back, 4 bases at V and 7 bases at J, with 11 bases in the middle. This CDR3 has 13 residues. The variable domain in full, with the rest retrieved from reference TRBV5-1 and TRBJ1-4, is KAGVTQTPRYLIKTRGQQVTLSCSPISGHRSVSWYQQTPGQGLQFLFEYFSETQRNKGNFPGRFSGRQFSNSRSEMNVSTLELGDSALYLCASSPGGSEKLFFGSGTQLSVL.

The chain recombines TRBV9 with TRBJ1-1, with TRBD1 matching 8 bases. Germline V gene data show CDR1 as SGDLS and CDR2 as YYNGEE. This CDR3 has 15 residues. The ends lost 4 bases at V and 1 base at J; junction bases unmatched: 6. This CDR3 is CASSTGQGGNTEAFF. The CDR3 DNA reads TGTGCCAGCAGCACCGGACAGGGTGGGAACACTGAAGCTTTCTTT. Supplemented by reference TRBV9 and TRBJ1-1, the full variable domain reads DSGVTQTPKHLITATGQRVTLRCSPRSGDLSVYWYQQSLDQGLQFLIQYYNGEERAKGNILERFSAQQFPDLHSELNLSSLELGDSALYFCASSTGQGGNTEAFFGQGTRLTVV.

This chain joins TRBV6-6 and TRBJ2-5; TRBD2 matches 15 bases. With 5 bases clipped from V and 4 bases from J, the junction kept 11 bases outside the gene matches. Germline CDR1 is MNHNY and CDR2 is SVGAGI (reference sequence). The CDR3 has 18 amino acids. Written as DNA, the CDR3 is TGTGCCAGCAGTCACGGACTAGCGGGGGGGCTTCGTCGAGAGACCCAGTACTTC. It is translated as CASSHGLAGGLRRETQYF.

This rearrangement joins TRBV2 to TRBJ2-7; D remains unclear. Between the trimmed V and J ends, which lost 4 bases and 3 bases, there was a span of 10 bases. This CDR3 is 13 amino acids long. Germline CDR1 and CDR2: SNHLY and FYNNEI. CDR3 nucleotide sequence: TGTGCCAGCAGTGGGCAGTTTCGCTACGAGCAGTACTTC. Protein: CASSGQFRYEQYF. Full variable domain (rest looked up from reference TRBV2 and TRBJ2-7): EPEVTQTPSHQVTQMGQEVILRCVPISNHLYFYWYRQILGQKVEFLVSFYNNEISEKSEIFDDQFSVERPDGSNFTLKIRSTKLEDSAMYFCASSGQFRYEQYFGPGTRLTVT.

The chain employs TRBV25-1 and TRBJ2-1; TRBD1 aligns across 8 bases. Unmatched junction bases numbered 13, after V lost 10 bases and J lost 5 bases. In germline, CDR1 is MGHDK, CDR2 SYGVNS. This CDR3 spans 15 amino acids. CDR3 DNA sequence: TGTGCCACCAAACCACAGGGGGTAAAAAACAATGAGCAGTTCTTC. Protein: CATKPQGVKNNEQFF. Full variable domain (remainder filled in from reference TRBV25-1 and TRBJ2-1): EADIYQTPRYLVIGTGKKITLECSQTMGHDKMYWYQQDPGMELHLIHYSYGVNSTEKGDLSSESTVSRIRTEHFPLTLESARPSHTSQYLCATKPQGVKNNEQFFGPGTRLTVL.

The chain carries TRBV11-3 and TRBJ2-3; TRBD2 agrees at 8 bases. Germline values: CDR1 SGHNT, CDR2 YENEEA. The CDR3 sequence is 15 residues long. Trimming cost V 5 bases and J 1 base; bases outside gene matches: 5. The CDR3 loop reads CASSPVAGRTDTQYF. The CDR3 nucleotides read TGTGCCAGCAGCCCGGTAGCGGGGCGCACAGATACGCAGTATTTT.

This sequence joins TRBV5-6 and TRBJ2-7; D is uncertain. V lost 2 bases and J 2 bases, leaving 14 bases between the germline ends. The CDR3 spans 15 residues. Germline lookup yields CDR1 SGHDT and CDR2 YYEEEE. CDR3 coding DNA: TGTGCCAGCAGCTTAGCGACTCTAATAACCTACGAGCAGTACTTC. Translating gives CASSLATLITYEQYF.

The gene calls are TRBV6-2 or TRBV6-3 and TRBJ1-5, with TRBD1 identical over 7 bases. Germline V CDR1 and CDR2: MNHEY, SVGEGT. The CDR3 is 17 residues long. V lost 6 bases to trimming and J lost 4 bases; unmatched junction nucleotides: 15. For the CDR3, the DNA is TGTGCCAGCAGGCCTGGACAGGCGGGTTCAGGGAATCAGCCCCAGCATTTT. Residues: CASRPGQAGSGNQPQHF.

The CDR3 spells CASSVAVTGTQYF. The DNA of the CDR3 is TGTGCCAGCAGCGTAGCGGTTACTGGGACCCAGTACTTC. The chain recombines TRBV9 with TRBJ2-5; D is unresolved. The V and J ends lost 0 bases and 7 bases respectively, with 10 bases between them. This CDR3 is built from 13 residues. Germline V CDR1 and CDR2: SGDLS, YYNGEE. Drawing the rest from reference TRBV9 and TRBJ2-5, the complete variable domain is DSGVTQTPKHLITATGQRVTLRCSPRSGDLSVYWYQQSLDQGLQFLIQYYNGEERAKGNILERFSAQQFPDLHSELNLSSLELGDSALYFCASSVAVTGTQYFGPGTRLLVL.

V is TRBV5-4 and J is TRBJ1-1; 7 bases align to TRBD1. There are 13 residues in the CDR3. Germline values: CDR1 SGHNT, CDR2 YYREEE (reference sequence). V was pared by 4 bases and J by 4 bases, with 4 bases of the junction left unmatched. CDR3 bases: TGTGCCAGCAGCGAGACAGGGTTCACTGAAGCTTTCTTT. This codes for CASSETGFTEAFF.

The chain has TRBV19 and TRBJ1-1; possible D gene TRBD1, 6 bases. Germline V lookup: CDR1 LNHDA, CDR2 SQIVND (reference sequence). The CDR3 has 17 residues. V dropped 5 bases and J dropped 0 bases, with 19 bases sitting between them. The CDR3 nucleotides are TGTGCCAGTAGTTATCCTGGGGGGGGCACCTTGAACACTGAAGCTTTCTTT. It encodes CASSYPGGGTLNTEAFF. Filled out from reference TRBV19 and TRBJ1-1, the complete variable domain reads DGGITQSPKYLFRKEGQNVTLSCEQNLNHDAMYWYRQDPGQGLRLIYYSQIVNDFQKGDIAEGYSVSREKKESFPLTVTSAQKNPTAFYLCASSYPGGGTLNTEAFFGQGTRLTVV.

V and J are TRBV19 and TRBJ1-3; 7 bases align to TRBD1. The trim removed 4 bases at V and 0 bases at J, leaving 6 bases unmatched. The CDR3 totals 16 residues. Germline V gene lookup returns CDR1 LNHDA and CDR2 SQIVND (reference sequence). The CDR3 DNA follows: TGTGCCAGTAGTAGGGCCACAGGGGCCTCTGGAAACACCATATATTTT. This translates into CASSRATGASGNTIYF.

Remarks on this clone: Other DNA sequences in the sample encode the same CDR3. CDR3 loop: CASSSTGGAYEQYF. CDR3 DNA: TGCGCCAGCAGCTCCACAGGGGGCGCCTACGAGCAGTACTTC. The chain couples TRBV5-1 to TRBJ2-7; TRBD1 matches 9 bases. The CDR3 has 14 residues. The germline gives CDR1 SGHRS, CDR2 YFSETQ. The J segment lost 2 bases and the V segment lost 3 bases, leaving 3 bases of the junction unmatched.

CDR3 in DNA: TGTGCCAGCAGTGACCAACCGGACAGGCCGTATGGCTACACCTTC. Protein product: CASSDQPDRPYGYTF. This chain links TRBV6-4 with TRBJ1-2; the match to TRBD1 covers 7 bases. The CDR3 spans 15 residues. Trimming removed 2 bases from V and 5 bases from J; junction bases left unmatched: 8. Germline V lookup: CDR1 MRHNA, CDR2 SNTAGT.